This record looks at one T cell receptor (beta chain) sequence and its context. Its antigen is not identified. This sample stems from a study of cytomegalovirus exposure and HLA in healthy donors. Study-wide findings and caveats: Generally TCR sequences proved uncommon, though certain public TCRs appeared in numerous donors. Clusters of TCRs from the first cohort tended to co-occur in the roughly 120 validation repertoires (as a later analysis found). According to reports, the classifier identified cytomegalovirus status with high specificity and sensitivity. Cytomegalovirus-associated TCR beta chains were listed, numbering roughly 150.

V was pared by 4 bases and J by 4 bases, with 8 bases of the junction left unmatched. Germline V CDR1 and CDR2: SGDLS, YYNGEE. This CDR3 comprises 15 residues. Clones were read by immunoSEQ multiplex PCR, and TCRdb kept only the in-frame ones, dropping some. The repertoire includes 180,000 or so clones, 80% to 90% of them detected once, and 13% sits in the top ten. The sequenced sample was PBMCs. The receptor was isolated from a woman aged 25 to 45 in good health and CMV-seropositive. The chain combines TRBV9 with TRBJ2-3; 8 bases fit TRBD2. The CDR3 DNA reads as TGTGCCAGCAGCTCGAGCGGGAGAGGGGCAGATACGCAGTATTTT. Translating gives CASSSSGRGADTQYF.